The next 28 T cell receptor beta chains were all read from a single sample in a study of response to subunit inactivated influenza vaccine. TCRdb used MiXCR to reprocess the RT-PCR reads, holding one entry per CDR3 protein. Of approximately 700,000 distinct CDR3 sequences in the sample, less than 20% are singletons; the top ten hold around a tenth. The material sequenced was PBMCs from blood, taken 11 to 12 days after vaccination. These receptors originate from a man aged 50 to 60 who received an inactivated influenza vaccine.

This clonotype was observed a handful of times. The V and J genes are TRBV6-1 and TRBJ1-1, with a possible D match to TRBD1 (5 bases). CDR1 and CDR2 (germline): MNHNS, SASEGT. V lost 7 bases, J lost 1 base, and 16 bases lay in between. This CDR3 spans 15 amino acids. CDR3 nucleotide sequence: TGTGCCAGCACCTGGACATCTTTGGGGAACACTGAAGCTTTCTTT. It encodes CASTWTSLGNTEAFF.

There are a few counts of this clonotype. CDR3 nucleotide sequence: TGTGCCAGCAGCCAAGATCCTCGGGGTGATACGCAGTATTTT. This encodes CASSQDPRGDTQYF. The genes are TRBV3-1 and TRBJ2-3, with D tentatively TRBD2 (5 bases). CDR3 length equals 14 residues. Germline-derived CDR1 and CDR2 are LGHDT and YNNKEL (reference sequence). The V gene lost 0 bases and the J gene lost 6 bases, with 10 bases spanning the gap.

The chain couples TRBV28 to TRBJ2-1, with TRBD2 as a possible D gene (7 bases). V was shortened by 5 bases and J by 6 bases, with 17 bases between the two germline ends. The germline V gene encodes CDR1 MDHEN and CDR2 SYDVKM. This CDR3 is built from 15 residues. DNA of the CDR3: TGTGCCAGCAGTGTATCCGGGGGGCCCACCAATGAGCAGTTCTTC. Protein: CASSVSGGPTNEQFF.

This chain uses TRBV15 with TRBJ1-1; D unresolved. The CDR3 spans 15 residues. Germline V gene lookup returns CDR1 LNHNV and CDR2 YYDKDF (reference sequence). V dropped 0 bases and J dropped 6 bases, with 14 bases sitting between them. CDR3 in DNA: TGTGCCACCAGCAGAGATCTAGTGACAAATGCTGAAGCTTTCTTT. Protein: CATSRDLVTNAEAFF.

The gene calls are TRBV7-9 and TRBJ2-5, with 9 positions matching TRBD1. This CDR3 has 16 amino acids. Germline values: CDR1 SEHNR, CDR2 FQNEAQ (reference sequence). Unmatched junction bases numbered 4, after V lost 1 base and J lost 1 base. The CDR3 here is CASSLGTGGLQETQYF. The CDR3 DNA sequence: TGTGCCAGCAGCTTAGGCACAGGGGGCCTCCAAGAGACCCAGTACTTC.

This clonotype has at least ten counts. DNA of the CDR3: TGTGCCAGCACCACTTTGGGCAATCAGCCCCAGCATTTT. Translation: CASTTLGNQPQHF. This chain uses TRBV12-3 or TRBV12-4 with TRBJ1-5, with unresolved D. The V end was cut by 7 bases, the J end by 2 bases, with 9 bases between. The CDR3 consists of 13 residues.

CDR3 loop: CASSHSGYQETQYF. The CDR3 coding sequence is TGCGCCAGCAGCCATTCAGGATACCAAGAGACCCAGTACTTC. V and J are TRBV5-1 and TRBJ2-5; no firm D call. CDR3 length: 14 residues. Germline V gives CDR1 SGHRS, CDR2 YFSETQ. Trimming shortened V by 4 bases and J by 0 bases, and 10 bases separated the two germline ends. Full variable domain (missing parts from reference TRBV5-1 and TRBJ2-5): KAGVTQTPRYLIKTRGQQVTLSCSPISGHRSVSWYQQTPGQGLQFLFEYFSETQRNKGNFPGRFSGRQFSNSRSEMNVSTLELGDSALYLCASSHSGYQETQYFGPGTRLLVL.

V and J are TRBV20-1 and TRBJ2-5; no clear D. V dropped 2 bases and J dropped 2 bases, with 6 bases sitting between them. The CDR3 totals 12 residues. Germline CDR1 reads DFQATT; CDR2 reads SNEGSKA (reference sequence). The CDR3 spells CSARMIQETQYF. The CDR3, as DNA: TGCAGTGCTAGAATGATACAAGAGACCCAGTACTTC.

This chain uses TRBV11-2 with TRBJ1-4, with TRBD1 identical over 7 bases. This CDR3 has 18 residues. Germline V gene lookup returns CDR1 SGHAT and CDR2 FQNNGV. V shed 5 bases and J 3 bases; nucleotides not matched to a gene: 15. CDR3 amino acids: CASSPHHRQGGPNEKLFF. The CDR3 coding sequence is TGTGCCAGCAGCCCTCATCATCGACAGGGTGGGCCTAATGAAAAACTGTTTTTT.

V usage is TRBV5-1 and J usage is TRBJ2-7; the match to TRBD1 covers 8 bases. Per germline, CDR1 SGHRS and CDR2 YFSETQ. The CDR3 is 13 residues long. V dropped 4 bases and J dropped 2; count of bases not matched to a gene: 2. CDR3 sequence (DNA): TGCGCCAGCAGCGAGGGACAGGCCTACGAGCAGTACTTC. It encodes CASSEGQAYEQYF. Full variable domain (missing parts from reference TRBV5-1 and TRBJ2-7): KAGVTQTPRYLIKTRGQQVTLSCSPISGHRSVSWYQQTPGQGLQFLFEYFSETQRNKGNFPGRFSGRQFSNSRSEMNVSTLELGDSALYLCASSEGQAYEQYFGPGTRLTVT.

CDR3 DNA sequence: TGTGCCAGCAGCCGAGGGGACGGACCCTACGAGCAGTACTTC. As protein: CASSRGDGPYEQYF. The chain recombines TRBV7-2 with TRBJ2-7; tentatively, D is TRBD1 or TRBD2 (5 bases each). CDR1 and CDR2 (germline): SGHTA, FQGNSA. The CDR3 runs to 14 residues. With 5 bases removed from V and 2 bases from J, the gap between germline ends came to 13 bases. The full variable domain, rest sourced from reference TRBV7-2 and TRBJ2-7, is GAGVSQSPSNKVTEKGKDVELRCDPISGHTALYWYRQSLGQGLEFLIYFQGNSAPDKSGLPSDRFSAERTGGSVSTLTIQRTQQEDSAVYLCASSRGDGPYEQYFGPGTRLTVT.

This chain connects TRBV29-1 to TRBJ2-3; TRBD1 aligns across 9 bases. Losses at the gene ends were 6 bases for V and 6 bases for J; bases not matched to a gene: 7. The CDR3 consists of 13 residues. Germline V gene sequence: CDR1 SQVTM, CDR2 ANQGSEA. CDR3 loop: CSVRTGAGDTQYF. CDR3 DNA: TGCAGCGTCCGGACAGGGGCAGGGGATACGCAGTATTTT.

J is TRBJ2-7 and V is TRBV5-1; 8 bases align to TRBD2. The CDR3 spans 18 residues. J was trimmed by 1 base and V by 4 bases; bases with no gene match: 16. Germline assignment: CDR1 SGHRS and CDR2 YFSETQ. This CDR3 reads CASSGTPPTSGDSYEQYF. In DNA, the CDR3 is TGCGCCAGCAGCGGAACTCCCCCTACTAGCGGAGATTCCTACGAGCAGTACTTC. Full variable domain (rest looked up from reference TRBV5-1 and TRBJ2-7): KAGVTQTPRYLIKTRGQQVTLSCSPISGHRSVSWYQQTPGQGLQFLFEYFSETQRNKGNFPGRFSGRQFSNSRSEMNVSTLELGDSALYLCASSGTPPTSGDSYEQYFGPGTRLTVT.

This chain connects TRBV12-3 or TRBV12-4 to TRBJ2-2; TRBD1 aligns across 10 bases. CDR3 length equals 16 residues. J lost 3 bases, V lost 6 bases, and 7 bases had no gene match. CDR3 protein: CASSYRDRGDTGELFF. CDR3 coding DNA: TGTGCCAGCAGCTACCGGGACAGGGGAGACACCGGGGAGCTGTTTTTT.

This clonotype was seen a handful of times. CDR3 DNA sequence: TGCAGCGTTGAAAAGGGGATGGGGAACACTGAAGCTTTCTTT. Its translation: CSVEKGMGNTEAFF. V and J are TRBV29-1 and TRBJ1-1, with a weak D call TRBD1 (5 bases). Germline V gene sequence: CDR1 SQVTM, CDR2 ANQGSEA. The ends were cut back, 2 bases at V and 1 base at J, with 11 bases in the middle. This CDR3 spans 14 amino acids.

This clonotype was observed a handful of times. The chain uses TRBV7-2 and TRBJ2-1, with 12 bases matching TRBD2. V trimming: 1 base; J trimming: 4 bases; junction bases outside the gene matches: 2. Germline V gives CDR1 SGHTA, CDR2 FQGNSA. The CDR3 loop spans 16 amino acids. The CDR3 loop reads CASSLEGLAGYNEQFF. CDR3 coding DNA: TGTGCCAGCAGCTTAGAAGGACTAGCGGGATACAATGAGCAGTTCTTC.

This clonotype was counted only a few times. V gene TRBV5-1 combines with J gene TRBJ2-5, with D possibly TRBD2 on 5 matching bases. V lost 4 bases to trimming and J lost 4 bases, with 14 bases between them. There are 14 residues in the CDR3. Per germline, CDR1 SGHRS and CDR2 YFSETQ. The CDR3: CASSTTKRGETQYF. CDR3 nucleotide sequence: TGCGCCAGCAGCACGACTAAACGGGGAGAGACCCAGTACTTC.

The V and J genes are TRBV11-2 and TRBJ2-5; D assignment may be TRBD1 or TRBD2 (5 bases each). Germline CDR1 SGHAT, CDR2 FQNNGV. CDR3 length: 17 residues. Trimming stripped 1 base from V and 0 bases from J, with 15 bases between. This CDR3 is CASSLARWGPYQETQYF. CDR3 DNA sequence: TGTGCCAGCAGCTTAGCAAGGTGGGGACCTTACCAAGAGACCCAGTACTTC.

This clonotype has a handful of counts. The chain links TRBV29-1 to TRBJ2-1; 7 bases match TRBD2. Trimming took 1 base from V and 4 from J; bases not matched to a gene: 10. Germline V lookup: CDR1 SQVTM, CDR2 ANQGSEA. This CDR3 has 16 amino acids. CDR3: CSVEGVGREAYNEQFF. The CDR3 DNA reads TGCAGCGTTGAAGGGGTAGGTCGGGAGGCTTACAATGAGCAGTTCTTC.

This clonotype was seen many times. The J gene is TRBJ2-1, the V gene TRBV3-1; D is uncertain. V was pared by 1 base and J by 0 bases, with 10 bases between. This CDR3 spans 16 amino acids. Looked up from germline, CDR1 is LGHDT and CDR2 is YNNKEL (reference sequence). The CDR3 DNA sequence: TGTGCCAGCAGCCAAGTGTGGCAGGTCTCCTACAATGAGCAGTTCTTC. Encoded protein: CASSQVWQVSYNEQFF.

This clonotype appeared a few times. The chain is built from TRBV6-2 or TRBV6-3 and TRBJ1-1; tentatively, D is TRBD1 (5 bases). Between the trimmed V and J ends, which lost 2 bases and 1 base, there was a span of 14 bases. Germline V gives CDR1 MNHEY, CDR2 SVGEGT. The CDR3 consists of 16 residues. In nucleotides, the CDR3 is TGTGCCAGCAGTTACCCCCGGGCAGGGACGAACACTGAAGCTTTCTTT. It translates to CASSYPRAGTNTEAFF.

This clonotype has only a few counts. This chain connects TRBV7-9 to TRBJ2-5, with D unresolved. The CDR3 totals 13 residues. V lost 3 bases and J 2 bases, leaving 7 bases between the germline ends. The germline V gene has CDR1 SEHNR and CDR2 FQNEAQ (reference sequence). The CDR3 DNA reads TGTGCCAGCAGCTTTCTCAGACAAGAGACCCAGTACTTC. Translation gives CASSFLRQETQYF.

In DNA form, the CDR3 reads TGTGCCAGCAGCTCACCAGACAGGGGGATCGACGAGCAGTACTTC. Translated, it gives CASSSPDRGIDEQYF. The V call is TRBV5-5, the J call TRBJ2-7, with TRBD1 matching over 9 bases. The CDR3 is made up of 15 amino acids. Germline lookup yields CDR1 SGHKS and CDR2 YYEKEE (reference sequence). V was clipped by 3 bases and J by 5 bases; unmatched bases: 9.

This clonotype was counted between two and nine times. The J gene is TRBJ2-7, the V gene TRBV6-5, with 12 bases lining up with TRBD1. The junction had 8 bases not matched to a gene; V was cut back by 0 bases and J by 11 bases. Germline V gives CDR1 MNHEY, CDR2 SVGAGI. The CDR3 runs to 15 residues. The CDR3 spells CASSYSIGTGGIKYF. CDR3 sequence (DNA): TGTGCCAGCAGTTACTCGATTGGGACAGGGGGCATCAAGTACTTC.

For this clonotype: It may be a read error: a sequence one base away is much more abundant. No conserved phenylalanine or tryptophan ends this CDR3, so it is likely a read error. This rearrangement joins TRBV6-1 to TRBJ1-6, with a possible D match to TRBD1 (5 bases). V gave up 6 bases and J gave up 10 bases, with 19 bases separating them. The CDR3 is 15 amino acids. CDR1 is MNHNS, CDR2 SASEGT, per germline. In DNA, the CDR3 is TGTGCCAGCAGCACCGGAGGGGAACCCGGGTCACCCCTCCACATT. This translates into CASSTGGEPGSPLHI.

In its sample, this clonotype was seen a few times. The chain couples TRBV10-3 to TRBJ2-3; either TRBD1 or TRBD2 may fit D (5 bases each). Trimming cost V 4 bases and J 0 bases, with 11 bases left between them. This CDR3 spans 15 amino acids. Germline V gene sequence: CDR1 ENHRY, CDR2 SYGVKD. The CDR3 sequence is CAISGGTASTDTQYF. The CDR3 DNA follows: TGTGCCATCAGTGGAGGGACCGCGAGCACAGATACGCAGTATTTT.

In this sample, this clonotype turned up many times. This chain links TRBV5-6 with TRBJ2-7; a weak D match, TRBD1 (5 bases). The V end was cut by 2 bases, the J end by 6 bases, with 12 bases between. The CDR3 consists of 13 residues. CDR1 and CDR2 from the germline V gene are SGHDT and YYEEEE. CDR3 sequence reads: CASSFQGTVEQYF. The CDR3 DNA is TGTGCCAGCAGCTTCCAGGGTACTGTCGAGCAGTACTTC.

The J gene is TRBJ2-7, the V gene TRBV5-1, with D possibly being TRBD2 (6 bases). This CDR3 contains 14 residues. Trimming took 4 bases from V and 0 from J, leaving 11 bases between them. Per the germline V gene, CDR1 is SGHRS and CDR2 is YFSETQ. This chain's CDR3 is CASSPGLNSYEQYF. DNA for the CDR3: TGCGCCAGCAGCCCAGGACTAAACTCCTACGAGCAGTACTTC.